This T cell receptor beta chain was recorded in a study of CD8 T cells in cerebrospinal fluid in Alzheimer's disease. TCRdb reprocessed the 10x single-cell sequencing reads; each CDR3 protein has one entry and no DNA is given. The clone table shows roughly 1,500 distinct CDR3 sequences, with the ten largest holding over 5.5%. The CDR3 sequence is 19 residues long. CDR1 and CDR2 (germline): SGHTA, FQGNSA. This clonotype ranks as large in terms of frequency. The source is a human donor with Alzheimer's disease. The specimen was cerebrospinal fluid. The chain joins TRBV7-2 to TRBJ1-5. CDR3 loop: CASSFPLLRGGYSNQPQHF.